Listed here are 8 T cell receptor beta chains from one sample, sequenced in a study of radiation and T cells in renal cell carcinoma (dated by TCRdb to about 2020). The library was obtained by the immunoSEQ multiplex PCR assay. This is the immuneACCESS table as TCRdb keeps it, with only in-frame sequences that have V and J called. A part of the clones is gone; compared with another copy, unresolved V genes explain less than half, and the rest is unexplained. The sample table lists 100,000 to 150,000 clones, approximately 82% of them with a count of one. The ten largest account for around 2.8% of the sample. The time point label on this specimen signifies: baseline pretreatment blood. What this sample's treatment or condition label stands for: 15 Gy SBRT to primary tumor, nephrectomy 4 weeks later. The input for sequencing was blood, taken from a patient whose treatment included radiotherapy and nephrectomy. These receptors were obtained from a woman aged 60-75 years with renal cell carcinoma.

The chain uses TRBV7-8 and TRBJ2-5; D is possibly TRBD2 (5 bases). The CDR3 has 13 residues. Between the trimmed V and J ends, which lost 3 bases and 3 bases, there was a span of 8 bases. CDR1 SGHVS and CDR2 FQNEAQ come from the germline V gene. CDR3 residues: CASSFGREETQYF. CDR3 sequence (DNA): TGTGCCAGCAGCTTCGGGCGGGAAGAGACCCAGTACTTC.

The chain joins TRBV7-2 to TRBJ1-4, with D possibly being TRBD1 (5 bases). CDR1 is SGHTA and CDR2 is FQGNSA in the germline V gene. Trimming removed 2 bases from V and 7 bases from J, with 14 bases in between. The CDR3 consists of 15 residues. Here the CDR3 reads CASSLYRGKGEKLFF. DNA for the CDR3: TGTGCCAGCAGCTTATATCGGGGGAAGGGTGAAAAACTGTTTTTT.

V is TRBV19 and J is TRBJ2-2; TRBD2 is a possible D gene (5 bases). The CDR3 runs to 17 residues. V was clipped by 3 bases and J by 0 bases, with 14 bases between them. The germline V gene encodes CDR1 LNHDA and CDR2 SQIVND (reference sequence). CDR3 in DNA: TGTGCCAGTAGTATCCCCCTGCGACTAACGAACACCGGGGAGCTGTTTTTT. It codes for CASSIPLRLTNTGELFF.

V gene TRBV6-1 combines with J gene TRBJ1-1; D is unclear. The V gene lost 4 bases and the J gene lost 2 bases, with 11 bases spanning the gap. The CDR3 length is 14 residues. Germline CDR1 is MNHNS and CDR2 is SASEGT. DNA for the CDR3: TGTGCCAGCAGTGTGTGGCAGATAAACACTGAAGCTTTCTTT. It translates to CASSVWQINTEAFF.

The CDR3 is CAWSARLERSPLHF. As DNA, the CDR3 is TGTGCCTGGAGTGCCCGCCTGGAGCGGTCACCCCTCCACTTT. V usage is TRBV30 and J usage is TRBJ1-6; D is undetermined. The CDR3 is 14 amino acids. V was trimmed by 1 base and J by 10 bases, leaving 14 bases between them. The germline V gene encodes CDR1 GTSNPN and CDR2 SVGIG (reference sequence).

In the case of this clone: One end of the junction fails to match germline, which may point to a read error. The rearrangement uses TRBV6-6 and TRBJ1-2; perhaps TRBD1 as D (5 bases). The CDR3 has 13 amino acids. The V gene's germline CDR1 is MNHNY and CDR2 SVGAGI (reference sequence). The CDR3 sequence: CTSSPRGGVGYTF. The CDR3 nucleotides are TGTACCAGCAGTCCGCGGGGGGGGGTTGGCTACACCTTC.

CDR3 sequence: CASSFPDRVTEAFF. For the CDR3, the DNA is TGTGCCAGCAGTTTCCCGGACAGGGTCACTGAAGCTTTCTTT. The J gene is TRBJ1-1, the V gene TRBV27, with 8 bases matching TRBD1. Germline-derived CDR1 and CDR2 are MNHEY and SMNVEV (reference sequence). The V gene end was trimmed by 3 bases and the J gene end by 4 bases; junction bases not matched to a gene: 4. The CDR3 has 14 amino acids.

This sequence joins TRBV14 and TRBJ2-1, with 9 bases lining up with TRBD2. The CDR3 has 12 residues. V was pared by 4 bases and J by 10 bases, with 2 bases of the junction left unmatched. CDR1 and CDR2 from the germline V gene are SGHDN and FVKESK. The CDR3 coding sequence is TGTGCCAGCAGCCCTGGACTAGCGGAGCAGTTCTTC. As protein: CASSPGLAEQFF. Full variable domain (outside the CDR3, taken from reference TRBV14 and TRBJ2-1): EAGVTQFPSHSVIEKGQTVTLRCDPISGHDNLYWYRRVMGKEIKFLLHFVKESKQDESGMPNNRFLAERTGGTYSTLKVQPAELEDSGVYFCASSPGLAEQFFGPGTRLTVL.